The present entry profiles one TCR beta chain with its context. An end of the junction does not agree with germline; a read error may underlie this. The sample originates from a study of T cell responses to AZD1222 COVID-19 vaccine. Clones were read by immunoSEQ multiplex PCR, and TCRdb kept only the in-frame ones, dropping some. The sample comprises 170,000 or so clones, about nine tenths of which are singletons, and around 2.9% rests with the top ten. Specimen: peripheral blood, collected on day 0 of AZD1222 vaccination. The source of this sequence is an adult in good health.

For the CDR3, the DNA is TGTGCTAGCAGCCTCCAAGGGGGCCTAAGCCACAATGAGCAGTTCTTC. It yields the protein CASSLQGGLSHNEQFF. This chain connects TRBV7-7 to TRBJ2-1; 7 bases agree with TRBD1. Germline V CDR1 and CDR2: SSHAT, FNYEAQ (reference sequence). This CDR3 contains 16 residues. The whole variable domain, remainder taken from reference TRBV7-7 and TRBJ2-1, is GAGVSQSPRYKVTKRGQDVTLRCDPISSHATLYWYQQALGQGPEFLTYFNYEAQPDKSGLPSDRFSAERPEGSISTLTIQRTEQRDSAMYRCASSLQGGLSHNEQFFGPGTRLTVL.